This TCR beta chain stems from a study of cytomegalovirus exposure and HLA in healthy donors. Overall study results and limits: Reports credit the classifier with highly specific, highly sensitive diagnosis of cytomegalovirus status. In vitro assays verified that three CMV-associated chains recognized CMV antigens specifically.

Sequencing was performed with immunoSEQ multiplex PCR; in TCRdb, only in-frame clones are kept and a portion is missing. This sample yields 150,000 to 200,000 clones, of which roughly 84% are seen a single time; over 5.5% belongs to the top ten. Germline CDR1 is SGHNT and CDR2 is YYREEE (reference sequence). J lost 2 bases, V lost 5 bases, and 11 bases had no gene match. The CDR3 totals 16 residues. Points on this clone: Its specificity is unknown.

The sequence derives from a man in his late teens or twenties in good health and CMV-seropositive. The sample comprised PBMCs. The chain links TRBV5-4 to TRBJ2-3; 7 positions match TRBD1. CDR3: CASSSARDRYTDTQYF. Here the CDR3 DNA reads TGTGCCAGCAGTTCTGCCCGGGACAGATACACAGATACGCAGTATTTT.